These T cell receptor beta chains were read from a single sample in a study of cytomegalovirus exposure and HLA in healthy donors. The assay was immunoSEQ multiplex PCR, and TCRdb's table has in-frame clones only and misses some. The data include about 120,000 clones; the top ten clones carry approximately 1.6%. Sample: PBMCs. These receptors originate from a woman between 35 and 50 years old in good health and CMV-seropositive. The CDR3 runs from the conserved cysteine through the conserved F or W. Each record gives: D gene, V gene, J gene, CDR3 protein, CDR3 DNA. A D gene is named only where the DNA matches it firmly.

.	TRBV4-1	TRBJ2-2	CASSQDPGRANTGELFF	TGCGCCAGCAGCCAAGACCCGGGTCGGGCGAACACCGGGGAGCTGTTTTTT
.	TRBV11-2	TRBJ2-5	CASSLQGVETQYF	TGTGCCAGCAGCTTGCAGGGTGTAGAGACCCAGTACTTC
TRBD2	TRBV29-1	TRBJ2-5	CSVDGVAGELEETQYF	TGCAGCGTTGACGGGGTAGCGGGAGAATTAGAAGAGACCCAGTACTTC
TRBD1	TRBV9	TRBJ2-1	CASTGTANEQFF	TGTGCCAGCACCGGGACAGCAAATGAGCAGTTCTTC
.	TRBV5-4	TRBJ1-5	CASSLAPEGQPQHF	TGTGCCAGCAGCTTGGCCCCAGAGGGTCAGCCCCAGCATTTT
.	TRBV11-2	TRBJ2-2	CASSRGAIRTGELFF	TGTGCCAGCAGCCGAGGAGCAATTAGGACCGGGGAGCTGTTTTTT
TRBD1	TRBV2	TRBJ2-5	CASSLDRGETQYF	TGTGCCAGCAGTTTGGACAGGGGAGAGACCCAGTACTTC
.	TRBV5-6	TRBJ2-2	CASRLQGANTGELFF	TGTGCCAGCAGGTTACAGGGTGCGAACACCGGGGAGCTGTTTTTT
TRBD1	TRBV5-1	TRBJ1-2	CASSTGQGWNYGYTF	TGCGCCAGCAGCACAGGACAGGGCTGGAACTATGGCTACACCTTC
.	TRBV5-4	TRBJ2-7	CASSLGGESYEQYF	TGTGCCAGCAGCTTAGGCGGGGAGTCCTACGAGCAGTACTTC
.	TRBV27	TRBJ1-2	CASSLGGSSNGYTF	TGTGCCAGCAGTCTCGGCGGGAGCTCCAATGGCTACACCTTC
TRBD2	TRBV5-5	TRBJ2-7	CASSFASGSYEQYF	TGTGCCAGCAGCTTCGCTAGCGGGAGCTACGAGCAGTACTTC
.	TRBV19	TRBJ2-7	CASSIVGSGYEQYF	TGTGCCAGTAGTATAGTCGGGAGCGGCTACGAGCAGTACTTC
.	TRBV6-6	TRBJ2-3	CASSYPGGTDTQYF	TGTGCCAGCAGTTACCCCGGGGGCACAGATACGCAGTATTTT
TRBD1	TRBV4-1	TRBJ2-7	CASSRNPGTGFEQYF	TGCGCCAGCAGCCGGAATCCCGGGACAGGGTTCGAGCAGTACTTC
.	TRBV9	TRBJ2-5	CASSASGQETQYF	TGTGCCAGCAGCGCGAGCGGCCAAGAGACCCAGTACTTC
TRBD1	TRBV18	TRBJ2-7	CASSPDPGQGLNEQYF	TGTGCCAGCTCACCTGACCCGGGACAGGGACTCAACGAGCAGTACTTC
.	TRBV15	TRBJ1-1	CATRSFSGNAEAFF	TGTGCCACCAGGAGTTTTTCAGGGAACGCTGAAGCTTTCTTT
.	TRBV6-4	TRBJ1-6	CASSIDAGNSPLHF	TGTGCCAGCAGTATCGATGCGGGTAATTCACCCCTCCACTTT
.	TRBV5-6	TRBJ2-7	CASSLGAGLSSYEQYF	TGTGCCAGCAGCTTGGGGGCCGGACTGAGCTCCTACGAGCAGTACTTC
TRBD1	TRBV28	TRBJ2-7	CASSFRDRYYEQYF	TGTGCCAGCAGTTTCAGGGACAGGTACTACGAGCAGTACTTC
.	TRBV28	TRBJ1-1	CASSFLILGRLNTEAFF	TGTGCCAGCAGTTTTCTCATCCTTGGCAGATTGAACACTGAAGCTTTCTTT
.	TRBV7-7	TRBJ2-5	CASGPGVETQYF	TGTGCTAGTGGCCCGGGAGTTGAGACCCAGTACTTC
.	TRBV5-4	TRBJ1-1	CASSLDSTYTEAFF	TGTGCCAGCAGCTTGGACAGTACTTACACTGAAGCTTTCTTT
.	TRBV27	TRBJ2-5	CASSRWREETQYF	TGTGCCAGCAGTCGCTGGAGGGAAGAGACCCAGTACTTC
TRBD2	TRBV5-4	TRBJ2-7	CASSLDISGTYEQYF	TGTGCCAGCAGCTTGGATATTAGCGGGACCTACGAGCAGTACTTC
.	TRBV30	TRBJ2-2	CAWSVGAGELFF	TGTGCCTGGAGTGTAGGGGCCGGGGAGCTGTTTTTT
TRBD1	TRBV19	TRBJ1-1	CANKDETGENTEAFF	TGTGCCAACAAAGACGAGACAGGGGAGAACACTGAAGCTTTCTTT
.	TRBV19	TRBJ2-6	CASTPGSTGSGANVLTF	TGTGCCAGTACCCCCGGGTCAACAGGGTCCGGGGCCAACGTCCTGACTTTC
TRBD2	TRBV27	TRBJ2-1	CASSFSGRVGNEQFF	TGTGCCAGCAGTTTCTCGGGGAGGGTGGGGAATGAGCAGTTCTTC
TRBD2	TRBV9	TRBJ2-5	CASSVGTSGIQETQYF	TGTGCCAGCAGCGTAGGGACTAGCGGGATCCAAGAGACCCAGTACTTC
.	TRBV27	TRBJ2-7	CASRLFDGGSEQYF	TGTGCCAGCAGACTCTTTGACGGGGGATCCGAGCAGTACTTC
.	TRBV7-9	TRBJ1-2	CASSSRVGGLGYTF	TGTGCCAGCAGCTCAAGGGTGGGGGGGCTTGGCTACACCTTC
.	TRBV7-9	TRBJ2-3	CASGPLTDTQYF	TGTGCCAGCGGGCCGCTCACAGATACGCAGTATTTT
.	TRBV19	TRBJ2-2	CASSVAGSGTGELFF	TGTGCCAGTAGTGTCGCCGGTAGCGGCACCGGGGAGCTGTTTTTT
TRBD1	TRBV5-6	TRBJ2-7	CASSLRTGVIYEQYF	TGTGCCAGCAGCTTACGGACAGGGGTTATCTACGAGCAGTACTTC
TRBD1	TRBV7-2	TRBJ2-2	CASSPTGTVTGELFF	TGTGCCAGCAGCCCGACAGGGACGGTCACCGGGGAGCTGTTTTTT
.	TRBV2	TRBJ1-6	CASSLERGRDSPLHF	TGTGCCAGCAGCCTAGAAAGGGGAAGGGATTCACCCCTCCACTTT
TRBD2	TRBV5-1	TRBJ2-1	CASSQGGLAGGPLSYNEQFF	TGCGCCAGCAGCCAAGGGGGTTTAGCGGGAGGACCCCTAAGCTACAATGAGCAGTTCTTC
TRBD1	TRBV7-8	TRBJ2-2	CASSLDVTGGGGELFF	TGTGCCAGCAGCTTAGACGTGACAGGGGGAGGCGGGGAGCTGTTTTTT
TRBD1	TRBV28	TRBJ1-1	CASSRPTGVFTEAFF	TGTGCCAGCAGTCGCCCCACAGGGGTGTTCACTGAAGCTTTCTTT
.	TRBV5-1	TRBJ1-1	CASSPQGLNAEAFF	TGCGCCAGCAGTCCCCAGGGGCTTAACGCTGAAGCTTTCTTT
TRBD2	TRBV2	TRBJ2-5	CASKIATGREGETQYF	TGTGCCAGCAAGATAGCCACTGGGCGGGAGGGGGAGACCCAGTACTTC
TRBD1	TRBV25-1	TRBJ2-5	CASSEKAGGGETQYF	TGTGCCAGCAGTGAAAAGGCAGGGGGCGGGGAGACCCAGTACTTC
.	TRBV7-2	TRBJ1-1	CASSLPPGMNTEAFF	TGTGCCAGCAGCTTACCCCCAGGGATGAACACTGAAGCTTTCTTT
.	TRBV10-2	TRBJ2-1	CASTGGSYNEQFF	TGCGCCAGCACGGGCGGGTCCTACAATGAGCAGTTCTTC